This TCR beta chain comes out of a study of blood T cell repertoires in COVID-19. In the study overall: Collection of acute and convalescent COVID-19 samples took place in the United States, Italy and Spain. Sources were T cells, B-cell-depleted T cells, or PBMCs; the material itself was cDNA or gDNA.

Under the authors' procedure: Amplification from reference gene primers served as the basis for estimated nucleated cell counts. Profiled with immunoSEQ multiplex PCR; TCRdb holds only in-frame clones, not every one. For V, J and clone size, that table is used; D and trimming come from the DNA. This sample yields over 50,000 clones, of which about 86% are seen a single time; approximately 12% belongs to the top ten. This CDR3 region has 14 residues. CDR1 is SGDLS, CDR2 YYNGEE, per germline. V was cut by 3 bases and J by 5 bases, with 14 bases left in between. Sequencing was done on a sample of peripheral blood. This clonotype was sampled from a man aged 70 or older with active COVID-19. The genes are TRBV9 and TRBJ1-1; no definite D call. The CDR3 reads CASSGGPGPTEAFF. The CDR3 bases are TGTGCCAGCAGCGGAGGGCCTGGGCCTACTGAAGCTTTCTTT.